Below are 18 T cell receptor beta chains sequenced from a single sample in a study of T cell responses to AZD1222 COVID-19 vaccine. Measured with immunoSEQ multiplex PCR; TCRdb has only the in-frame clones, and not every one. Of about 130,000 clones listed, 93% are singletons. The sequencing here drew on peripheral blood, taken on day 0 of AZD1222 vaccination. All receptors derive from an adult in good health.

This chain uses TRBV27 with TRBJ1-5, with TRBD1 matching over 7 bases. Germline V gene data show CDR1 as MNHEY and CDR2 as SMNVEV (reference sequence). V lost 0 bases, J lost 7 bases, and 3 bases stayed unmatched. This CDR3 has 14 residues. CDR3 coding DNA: TGTGCCAGCAGTTTATCGACAGGGCGGCAGCCCCAGCATTTT. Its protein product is CASSLSTGRQPQHF.

In DNA form, the CDR3 reads TGTGCCAGCAGACTTGCCCACTCCGACAGATATGGCTACACCTTC. Translating gives CASRLAHSDRYGYTF. J is TRBJ1-2 and V is TRBV11-2; the D gene is possibly TRBD1 (5 bases). The germline V gene encodes CDR1 SGHAT and CDR2 FQNNGV. The CDR3 runs to 15 residues. V was trimmed by 6 bases and J by 5 bases, leaving 19 bases between them.

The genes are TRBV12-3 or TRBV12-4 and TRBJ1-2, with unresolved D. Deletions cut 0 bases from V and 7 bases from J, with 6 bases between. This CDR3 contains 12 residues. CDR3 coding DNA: TGTGCCAGCAGTTTAGCTGGGTTTGGCTACACCTTC. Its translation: CASSLAGFGYTF.

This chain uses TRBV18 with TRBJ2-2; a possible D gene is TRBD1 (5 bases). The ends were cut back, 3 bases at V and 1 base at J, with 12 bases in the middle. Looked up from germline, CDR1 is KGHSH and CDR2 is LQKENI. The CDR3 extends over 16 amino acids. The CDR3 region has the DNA TGTGCCAGCTCACCCCAGGGCGCCGGGAACACCGGGGAGCTGTTTTTT. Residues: CASSPQGAGNTGELFF.

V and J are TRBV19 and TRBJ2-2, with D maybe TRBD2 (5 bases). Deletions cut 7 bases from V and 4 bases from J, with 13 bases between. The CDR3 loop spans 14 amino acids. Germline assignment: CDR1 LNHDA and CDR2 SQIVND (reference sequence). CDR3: CASTPGRGTGELFF. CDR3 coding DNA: TGTGCCAGTACCCCCGGACGGGGCACCGGGGAGCTGTTTTTT. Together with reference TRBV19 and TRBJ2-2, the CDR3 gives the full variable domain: DGGITQSPKYLFRKEGQNVTLSCEQNLNHDAMYWYRQDPGQGLRLIYYSQIVNDFQKGDIAEGYSVSREKKESFPLTVTSAQKNPTAFYLCASTPGRGTGELFFGEGSRLTVL.

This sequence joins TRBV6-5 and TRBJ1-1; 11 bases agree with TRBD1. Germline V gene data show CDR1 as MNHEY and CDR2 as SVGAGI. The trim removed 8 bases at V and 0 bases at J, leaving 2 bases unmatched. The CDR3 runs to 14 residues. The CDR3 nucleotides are TGTGCCAGCCGGGACAGGGGGTTGAACACTGAAGCTTTCTTT. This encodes CASRDRGLNTEAFF.

CDR3 residues: CASSQDPRQGTNSPLHF. Written as DNA, the CDR3 is TGCGCCAGCAGCCAAGATCCCAGACAGGGGACTAATTCACCCCTCCACTTT. The chain is built from TRBV4-1 and TRBJ1-6; 8 nucleotides agree with TRBD1. After removal of 0 bases from V and 6 bases from J, the junction contained 7 bases not matched to a gene. Germline lookup yields CDR1 MGHRA and CDR2 YSYEKL. The CDR3 length is 17 residues.

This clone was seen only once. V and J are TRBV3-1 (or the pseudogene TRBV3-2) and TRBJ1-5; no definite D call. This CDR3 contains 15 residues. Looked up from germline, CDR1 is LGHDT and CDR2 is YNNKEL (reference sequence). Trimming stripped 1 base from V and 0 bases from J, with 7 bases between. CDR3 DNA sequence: TGTGCCAGCAGCCAAGGGTCAGGTAGCAATCAGCCCCAGCATTTT. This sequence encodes CASSQGSGSNQPQHF.

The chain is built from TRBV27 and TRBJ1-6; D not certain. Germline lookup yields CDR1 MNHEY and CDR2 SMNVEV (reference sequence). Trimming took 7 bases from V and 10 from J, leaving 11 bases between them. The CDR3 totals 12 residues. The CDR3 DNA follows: TGTGCCAGCATGAGTCCGGAGTCACCCCTCCACTTT. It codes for CASMSPESPLHF.

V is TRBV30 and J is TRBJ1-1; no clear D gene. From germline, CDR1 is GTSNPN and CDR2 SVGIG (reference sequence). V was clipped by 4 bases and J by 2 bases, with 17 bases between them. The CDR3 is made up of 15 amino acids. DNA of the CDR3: TGTGCCTGGAAAACCCGAGCGGTGGAAAACACTGAAGCTTTCTTT. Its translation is CAWKTRAVENTEAFF.

CDR3 protein: CASSGGLEAGELFF. The DNA for the CDR3 is TGTGCCAGCAGTGGGGGACTAGAGGCCGGGGAGCTGTTTTTT. J is TRBJ2-2 and V is TRBV6-1; 8 positions match TRBD2. The V and J ends lost 4 bases and 6 bases, in that order; junction bases with no gene match: 4. This CDR3 contains 14 residues. The germline V gene encodes CDR1 MNHNS and CDR2 SASEGT.

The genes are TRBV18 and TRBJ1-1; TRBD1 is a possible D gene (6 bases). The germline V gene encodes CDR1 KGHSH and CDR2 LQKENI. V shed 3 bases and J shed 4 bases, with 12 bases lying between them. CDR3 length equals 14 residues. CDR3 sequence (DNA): TGTGCCAGCTCACCCATCAGGGGAGGCACTGAAGCTTTCTTT. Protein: CASSPIRGGTEAFF.

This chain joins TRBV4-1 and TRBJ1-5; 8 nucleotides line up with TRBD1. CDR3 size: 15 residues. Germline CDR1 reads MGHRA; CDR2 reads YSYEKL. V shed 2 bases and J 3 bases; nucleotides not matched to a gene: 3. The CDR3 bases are TGCGCCAGCAGCCAAAGGACAGGGTCCAATCAGCCCCAGCATTTT. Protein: CASSQRTGSNQPQHF.

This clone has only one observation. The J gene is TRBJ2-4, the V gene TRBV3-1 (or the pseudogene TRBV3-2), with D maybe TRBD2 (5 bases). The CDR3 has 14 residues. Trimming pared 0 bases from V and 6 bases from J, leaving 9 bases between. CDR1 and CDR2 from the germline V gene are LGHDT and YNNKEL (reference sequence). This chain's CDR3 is CASSQDSASNIQYF. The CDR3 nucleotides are TGTGCCAGCAGCCAAGATAGCGCCTCAAACATTCAGTACTTC.

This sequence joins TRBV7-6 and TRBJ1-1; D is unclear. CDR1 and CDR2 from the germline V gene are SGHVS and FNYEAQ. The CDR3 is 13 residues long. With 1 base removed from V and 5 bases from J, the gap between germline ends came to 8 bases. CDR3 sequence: CASSLDGQTEAFF. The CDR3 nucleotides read TGTGCCAGCAGCTTAGATGGGCAAACTGAAGCTTTCTTT.

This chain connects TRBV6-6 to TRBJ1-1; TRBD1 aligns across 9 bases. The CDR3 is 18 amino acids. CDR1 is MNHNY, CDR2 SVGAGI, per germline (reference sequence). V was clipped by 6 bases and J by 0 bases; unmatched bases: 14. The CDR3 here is CASRRAGTGFAMNTEAFF. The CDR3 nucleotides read TGTGCCAGCAGGCGAGCCGGGACAGGGTTTGCTATGAACACTGAAGCTTTCTTT.

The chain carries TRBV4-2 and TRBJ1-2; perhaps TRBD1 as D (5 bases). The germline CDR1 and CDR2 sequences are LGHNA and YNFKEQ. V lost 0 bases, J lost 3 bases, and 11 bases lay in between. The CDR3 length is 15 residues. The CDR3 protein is CASSQEGRNDYGYTF. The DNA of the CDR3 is TGTGCCAGCAGCCAAGAGGGGCGGAACGACTATGGCTACACCTTC.

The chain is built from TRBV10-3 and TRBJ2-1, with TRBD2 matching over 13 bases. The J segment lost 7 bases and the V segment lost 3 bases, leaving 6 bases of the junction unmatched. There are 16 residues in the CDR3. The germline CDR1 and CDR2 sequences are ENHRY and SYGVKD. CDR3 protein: CAISDPTSGGGNEQFF. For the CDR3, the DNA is TGTGCCATCAGTGACCCTACTAGCGGGGGGGGAAATGAGCAGTTCTTC.